This T cell receptor beta chain was sequenced for a study of response to subunit inactivated influenza vaccine. TCRdb itself ran the RT-PCR reads through MiXCR, one entry per CDR3 protein. The profile shows about 540,000 distinct CDR3 sequences, less than 25% of them singletons. After removal of 6 bases from V and 2 bases from J, the junction contained 7 bases not matched to a gene. Looked up from germline, CDR1 is MNHNS and CDR2 is SASEGT. The CDR3 is made up of 17 amino acids. These data were likewise used in another study, on T cells expressing NK-cell markers. Turning to that study: Scientists made TCR beta cDNA using 5'RACE template switching with UMIs.

V and J are TRBV6-1 and TRBJ2-6, with TRBD1 matching 10 bases. The specimen comprised CD4+ T cells sorted from PBMCs, sampled about 12 days after vaccination. The sequence came from a man aged 50 or older who received an inactivated influenza vaccine. CDR3 protein: CASRILGQGTGANVLTF. CDR3 sequence (DNA): TGTGCCAGCAGAATCCTGGGACAGGGGACTGGGGCCAACGTCCTGACTTTC.